These 12 T cell receptor beta chains originate from one sample sequenced in a study of blood T cell repertoires in COVID-19. The table came from immunoSEQ multiplex PCR; TCRdb's copy has only in-frame clones and leaves some out. The data contain over 150,000 clones, roughly 80% of them singletons. Specimen: peripheral blood. The receptor source for this set is a woman aged 55-70 years with acute or convalescent COVID-19.

The chain has TRBV4-1 and TRBJ2-1; the match to TRBD1 covers 10 bases. CDR1 is MGHRA, CDR2 YSYEKL, per germline. This CDR3 has 16 residues. V lost 4 bases, J lost 3 bases, and 6 bases stayed unmatched. CDR3 amino acids: CASSLGQGVGYNEQFF. CDR3 DNA: TGCGCCAGCAGCCTCGGACAGGGGGTCGGCTACAATGAGCAGTTCTTC.

The chain links TRBV7-6 to TRBJ2-2, with 14 positions matching TRBD2. The germline gives CDR1 SGHVS, CDR2 FNYEAQ. The V and J ends lost 5 bases and 6 bases, in that order; junction bases with no gene match: 2. The CDR3 has 15 residues. The chain's CDR3 is CASSGTSGGSGELFF. CDR3 sequence (DNA): TGTGCCAGCAGCGGGACTAGCGGGGGTTCCGGGGAGCTGTTTTTT.

This clone was picked up a small number of times. The chain combines TRBV9 with TRBJ1-6; the match to TRBD1 covers 7 bases. The CDR3 runs 14 residues. Per the germline V gene, CDR1 is SGDLS and CDR2 is YYNGEE. The trim removed 1 base at V and 10 bases at J, leaving 5 bases unmatched. The CDR3 spells CASSVTGVNSPLHF. CDR3 coding DNA: TGTGCCAGCAGCGTAACAGGGGTGAACTCACCCCTCCACTTT. Full variable domain (outside the CDR3, taken from reference TRBV9 and TRBJ1-6): DSGVTQTPKHLITATGQRVTLRCSPRSGDLSVYWYQQSLDQGLQFLIQYYNGEERAKGNILERFSAQQFPDLHSELNLSSLELGDSALYFCASSVTGVNSPLHFGNGTRLTVT.

V gene TRBV5-1 combines with J gene TRBJ1-4, with D possibly being TRBD1 (5 bases). Between the trimmed V and J ends, which lost 4 bases and 1 base, there was a span of 14 bases. CDR3 length: 16 amino acids. CDR1 SGHRS and CDR2 YFSETQ come from the germline V gene. CDR3 nucleotide sequence: TGCGCCAGCAGCCCAGATCAGGGTAGAACTAATGAAAAACTGTTTTTT. This codes for CASSPDQGRTNEKLFF. The whole variable domain, filled in from reference TRBV5-1 and TRBJ1-4, reads KAGVTQTPRYLIKTRGQQVTLSCSPISGHRSVSWYQQTPGQGLQFLFEYFSETQRNKGNFPGRFSGRQFSNSRSEMNVSTLELGDSALYLCASSPDQGRTNEKLFFGSGTQLSVL.

This clone has only one observation. The chain uses TRBV6-4 and TRBJ1-6, with 8 positions matching TRBD1. The CDR3 sequence is 13 residues long. Germline CDR1 MRHNA, CDR2 SNTAGT. Losses at the gene ends were 2 bases for V and 9 bases for J; bases not matched to a gene: 0. CDR3 protein: CASSDDRGSPLHF. The CDR3 nucleotides read TGTGCCAGCAGTGACGACAGGGGTTCACCCCTCCACTTT.

This clone was counted once. The chain recombines TRBV2 with TRBJ2-7; a possible D gene is TRBD1 (6 bases). The length of the CDR3 is 13 residues. CDR1 and CDR2 (germline): SNHLY, FYNNEI. Trimming pared 6 bases from V and 2 bases from J, leaving 11 bases between. The DNA for the CDR3 is TGTGCCAGCAGCCGGGACACCGCCTACGAGCAGTACGTC. Its protein product is CASSRDTAYEQYV.

This clone was recorded a few times. V gene TRBV6-2 or TRBV6-3 combines with J gene TRBJ2-7; TRBD1 aligns across 8 bases. The germline V gene encodes CDR1 MNHEY and CDR2 SVGEGT. V dropped 5 bases and J dropped 2; count of bases not matched to a gene: 14. The CDR3 loop spans 17 amino acids. CDR3 amino acids: CASSTAGLGRGPYEQYV. The CDR3 DNA reads as TGTGCCAGCAGTACCGCGGGTTTAGGCAGGGGGCCCTACGAGCAGTACGTC.

V is TRBV5-4 and J is TRBJ1-1; D may be TRBD1 (6 bases). The germline V gene has CDR1 SGHNT and CDR2 YYREEE (reference sequence). The length of the CDR3 is 14 residues. Between the trimmed V and J ends, which lost 5 bases and 1 base, there was a span of 12 bases. The CDR3 loop is CASSSEQGNTEAFF. CDR3 nucleotide sequence: TGTGCCAGCAGTTCTGAACAGGGGAACACTGAAGCTTTCTTT.

This rearrangement joins TRBV30 to TRBJ2-2; 11 bases are shared with TRBD2. This CDR3 has 16 residues. Trimming cost V 1 base and J 2 bases; bases outside gene matches: 3. Germline values: CDR1 GTSNPN, CDR2 SVGIG (reference sequence). The CDR3 coding sequence is TGTGCCTGGAGTGGTAGCGGGGGGGTCAACACCGGGGAGCTGTTTTTT. As protein: CAWSGSGGVNTGELFF.

V usage is TRBV10-3 and J usage is TRBJ1-1; possible D gene TRBD1, 5 bases. Looked up from germline, CDR1 is ENHRY and CDR2 is SYGVKD. The CDR3 consists of 13 residues. V lost 10 bases to trimming and J lost 4 bases, with 16 bases between them. The CDR3 DNA sequence: TGTGCCACTGGGACTCCGGGGGGCACTGAAGCTTTCTTT. Its translation is CATGTPGGTEAFF.

The rearrangement uses TRBV20-1 and TRBJ1-3; no clear D gene. Trimming stripped 3 bases from V and 0 bases from J, with 9 bases between. This CDR3 contains 14 residues. The germline V gene encodes CDR1 DFQATT and CDR2 SNEGSKA (reference sequence). The CDR3 sequence: CSASSGYSGNTIYF. CDR3 DNA: TGCAGTGCTAGTTCAGGTTACTCTGGAAACACCATATATTTT.

The V and J genes are TRBV15 and TRBJ2-7, with 8 bases lining up with TRBD1. With 2 bases clipped from V and 6 bases from J, the junction kept 3 bases outside the gene matches. CDR3 length: 13 residues. CDR1 and CDR2 from the germline V gene are LNHNV and YYDKDF (reference sequence). The DNA of the CDR3 is TGTGCCACCAGCAGACCGGACAGGGTCGAGCAGTACGTC. It is translated as CATSRPDRVEQYV.